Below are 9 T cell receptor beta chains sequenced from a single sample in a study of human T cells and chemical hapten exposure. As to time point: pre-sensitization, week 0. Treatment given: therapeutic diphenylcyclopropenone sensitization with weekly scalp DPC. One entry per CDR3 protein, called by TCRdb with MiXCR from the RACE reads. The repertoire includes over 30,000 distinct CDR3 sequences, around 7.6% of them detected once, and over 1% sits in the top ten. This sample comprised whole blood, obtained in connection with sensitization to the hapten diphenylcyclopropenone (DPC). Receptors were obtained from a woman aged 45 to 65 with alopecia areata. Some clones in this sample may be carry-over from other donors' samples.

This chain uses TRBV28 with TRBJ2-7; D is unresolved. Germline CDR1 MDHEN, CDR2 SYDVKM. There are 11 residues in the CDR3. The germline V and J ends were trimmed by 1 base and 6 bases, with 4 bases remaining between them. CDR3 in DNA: TGTGCCAGCAGTTTATTCTTCGAGCAGTACTTC. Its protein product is CASSLFFEQYF.

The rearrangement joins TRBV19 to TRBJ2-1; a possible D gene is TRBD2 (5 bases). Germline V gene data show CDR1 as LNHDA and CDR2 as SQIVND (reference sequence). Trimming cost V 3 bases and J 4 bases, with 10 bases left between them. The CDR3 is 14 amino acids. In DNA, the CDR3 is TGTGCCAGTAGTATTCTGCGAGGGTACAATGAGCAGTTCTTC. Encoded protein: CASSILRGYNEQFF.

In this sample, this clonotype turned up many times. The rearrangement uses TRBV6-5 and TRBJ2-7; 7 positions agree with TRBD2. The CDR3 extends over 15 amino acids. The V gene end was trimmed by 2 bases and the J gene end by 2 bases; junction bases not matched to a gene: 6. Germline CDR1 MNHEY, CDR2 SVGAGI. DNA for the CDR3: TGTGCCAGCAGTTACACCGGGACTAATCCCTACGAGCAGTACTTC. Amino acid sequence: CASSYTGTNPYEQYF.

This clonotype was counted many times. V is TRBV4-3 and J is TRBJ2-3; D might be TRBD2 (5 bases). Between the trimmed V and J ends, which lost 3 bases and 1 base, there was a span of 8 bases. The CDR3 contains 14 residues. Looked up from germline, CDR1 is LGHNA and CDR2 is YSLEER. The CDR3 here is CASSQEAGTDTQYF. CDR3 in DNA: TGCGCCAGCAGCCAGGAAGCGGGCACAGATACGCAGTATTTT.

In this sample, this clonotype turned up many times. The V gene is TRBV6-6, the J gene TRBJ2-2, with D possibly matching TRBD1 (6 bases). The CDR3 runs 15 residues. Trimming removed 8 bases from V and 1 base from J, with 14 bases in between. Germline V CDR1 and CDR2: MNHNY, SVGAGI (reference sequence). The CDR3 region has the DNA TGTGCCAGCTTCCAAGCAGGGGTGAACACCGGGGAGCTGTTTTTT. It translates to CASFQAGVNTGELFF.

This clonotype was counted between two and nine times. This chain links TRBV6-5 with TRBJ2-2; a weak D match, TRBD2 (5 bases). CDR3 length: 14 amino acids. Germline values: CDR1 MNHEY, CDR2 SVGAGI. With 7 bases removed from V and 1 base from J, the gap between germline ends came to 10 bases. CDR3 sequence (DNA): TGTGCCAGCAACGCGGGCGGGAACACCGGGGAGCTGTTTTTT. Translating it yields CASNAGGNTGELFF.

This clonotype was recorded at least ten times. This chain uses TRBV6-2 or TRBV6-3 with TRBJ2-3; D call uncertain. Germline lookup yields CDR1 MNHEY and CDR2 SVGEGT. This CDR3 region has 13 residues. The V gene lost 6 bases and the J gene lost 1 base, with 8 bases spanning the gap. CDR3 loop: CASRKTGTDTQYF. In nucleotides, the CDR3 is TGTGCCAGCAGGAAGACGGGCACAGATACGCAGTATTTT.

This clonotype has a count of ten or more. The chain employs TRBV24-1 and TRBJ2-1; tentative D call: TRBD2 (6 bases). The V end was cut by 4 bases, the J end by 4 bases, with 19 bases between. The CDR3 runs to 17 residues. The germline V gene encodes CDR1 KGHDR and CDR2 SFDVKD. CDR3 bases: TGTGCCACCAGTGACTCCCCAGCGGGCACGCCATACAATGAGCAGTTCTTC. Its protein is CATSDSPAGTPYNEQFF.

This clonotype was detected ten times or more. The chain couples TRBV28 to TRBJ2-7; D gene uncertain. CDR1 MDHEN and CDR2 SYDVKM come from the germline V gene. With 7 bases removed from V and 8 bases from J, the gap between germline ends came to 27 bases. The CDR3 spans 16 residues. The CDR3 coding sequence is TGTGCCAGCACCCCTGGATGGAGCGAACCGCTACGAAAGCAGTACTTC. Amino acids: CASTPGWSEPLRKQYF.